The clone carrying this T cell receptor beta chain was recorded a few times. Its antigen is unidentified. The V gene's germline CDR1 is SGHNT and CDR2 YYREEE (reference sequence). CDR3 size: 15 residues. The V and J ends lost 4 bases and 5 bases respectively, with 16 bases between them. Time point meaning: newly diagnosed GD, antithyroid drugs for less than 3 months. Extracted RNA from PBMCs served as the source of the TCR library. Building of the TCR beta libraries involved iRepertoire HTBI primers and Arm-PCR of CDR3 regions. TCRdb used MiXCR to reprocess the multiplex PCR reads, holding one entry per CDR3 protein. The table includes 240,000 or so distinct CDR3 sequences, 20% to 25% detected once. The entry originates in a study of regulatory T cells in long-lasting Graves disease. Overall study findings and caveats: Favored gene segments in persistent disease were TRBV28, TRBJ1-2 and TRBJ2-5. Thyroid tissue went unstudied; only peripheral blood was examined.

Sample: peripheral blood mononuclear cells (PBMCs), taken at new diagnosis, from a patient treated with antithyroid drugs. The sequence was obtained from a female donor with Graves disease. The chain couples TRBV5-4 to TRBJ1-5; D gene ambiguous. The CDR3 nucleotides are TGTGCCAGCAGCGAGTCATTGGGAAGTGATCAGCCCCAGCATTTT. Its translation: CASSESLGSDQPQHF.